Listed below are T cell receptor beta chains from one sample, sequenced in a study of blood T cell repertoires in COVID-19. Sequencing was performed with immunoSEQ multiplex PCR; in TCRdb, only in-frame clones are kept and a portion is missing. The table shows just over 250,000 clones, with about 81% occurring only once. Input material: PBMCs or T cells enriched from blood (not recorded which). The source is a young man with acute COVID-19. The CDR3 runs from the conserved cysteine through the conserved F or W. D genes are given only for firm matches. The listing skips clone size in some rows; elsewhere it reads once, few, many or a size class.

d_call clone_size j_call v_call cdr3_nt cdr3_aa
TRBD1 few TRBJ1-5 TRBV27 TGTGCCAGCAGGCTAACTTCGGGACAGGGACGATATAGCAATCAGCCCCAGCATTTT CASRLTSGQGRYSNQPQHF
- - TRBJ2-2 TRBV3-1/TRBV3-2 TGTGCCAGCAGCCAATCGGGGGTGCTCACCGGGGAGCTGTTTTTT CASSQSGVLTGELFF
- - TRBJ2-2 TRBV12-3/TRBV12-4 TGTGCCAGCACCCCAGCCGGGGAGCTGTTTTTT CASTPAGELFF
TRBD2 - TRBJ2-1 TRBV7-3 TGTGCCAGCAGCTCCGCTTCGGTTAGCGGGGACTCCTACAATGAGCAGTTCTTC CASSSASVSGDSYNEQFF
- - TRBJ1-1 TRBV28 TGTGCCACCGGTCTTGCGGGATTTGAAGCTTTCTTT CATGLAGFEAFF
- - TRBJ1-2 TRBV5-1 TGCGCCAGCAGCTTGGAAGGGGAAGGCTACACCTTC CASSLEGEGYTF
- - TRBJ1-2 TRBV2 TGTGCCAGCAACTACCCGCCCCTGGGCTACACCTTC CASNYPPLGYTF
- few TRBJ2-1 TRBV4-1 TGCGCCAGCAGGCTGGCCCCCGTGGCCCCCAATGAGCAGTTCTTC CASRLAPVAPNEQFF
TRBD1 - TRBJ1-1 TRBV29-1 TGCAGCGTAGCCCGACAGGGGGCTGGGAATGAAGCTTTCTTT CSVARQGAGNEAFF
TRBD1 - TRBJ2-1 TRBV6-4 TGTGCCAGCAGTGACCAGGACAGGGGACGCAATGAGCAGTTCTTC CASSDQDRGRNEQFF
- - TRBJ1-4 TRBV3-1/TRBV3-2 TGTGCCAGCAGCCCCCGGGCCCGAGGGGAAAAACTGTTTTTT CASSPRARGEKLFF
- few TRBJ1-5 TRBV6-1 TGTGCCAGCAGTGAAGCGGGCCATAGCAATCAGCCCCAGCATTTT CASSEAGHSNQPQHF
TRBD2 - TRBJ2-1 TRBV2 TGTGCCAGCAGTTTAGAAACTCCGGGACTAGCTAACCTCAATGAGCAGTTCTTC CASSLETPGLANLNEQFF
TRBD2 - TRBJ2-2 TRBV5-5 TGTGCCAGCAGCAGTACTAGCGGGAGGGCCTCCGGGGAGCTGTTTTTT CASSSTSGRASGELFF
TRBD1 - TRBJ1-1 TRBV5-1 TGTGCCAGCAGCTTGTCTTCAGGGGGCGCATCCAGTGAAGCTTTCTTT CASSLSSGGASSEAFF
- - TRBJ1-1 TRBV29-1 TGCAGCGTAGAGCACACTGAAGCTTTCTTT CSVEHTEAFF
- - TRBJ1-5 TRBV5-5 TGTGCCAGCAGCTTGACGGGGGGCAATCAGCCCCAGCATTTT CASSLTGGNQPQHF
- - TRBJ1-2 TRBV24-1 TGTGCCACCAGTGTATCAGGGAACTATGGCTACACCTTC CATSVSGNYGYTF
- once TRBJ2-2 TRBV4-2 TGTGCCAGCAGCCAATCGGGCCAGGGCACCGGGGAGCTGTTTTTT CASSQSGQGTGELFF
TRBD2 - TRBJ2-3 TRBV24-1 TGTGCCACCAGGAATAGCGGGGGGGTGATAGATACGCAGTATTTT CATRNSGGVIDTQYF
- - TRBJ1-6 TRBV2 TGTGCCAGCAGTGATAGGGGATATTCACCCCTCCACTTT CASSDRGYSPLHF
- - TRBJ1-1 TRBV11-2 TGTGCCAGCAGCAGAGAACACACTGAAGCTTTCTTT CASSREHTEAFF
- - TRBJ2-3 TRBV10-3 TGTGCCATCAGTGAAGGAGGGGTATTCCCAGATACGCAGTATTTT CAISEGGVFPDTQYF
- - TRBJ1-1 TRBV5-1 TGTGCCAGCAGCCCCTATGGGAGGGAGAAAGCTTTCTTT CASSPYGREKAFF
- - TRBJ2-6 TRBV28 TGTGCCAGCAGTTTACTTCCGTCTGGGGCCAACGTCCTGACTTTC CASSLLPSGANVLTF
TRBD1 - TRBJ1-1 TRBV13 TGTGCCAGCAGCTACAGGGGGCCGATTCTTGAAGCTTTCTTT CASSYRGPILEAFF
- - TRBJ1-5 TRBV24-1 TGTGCCACCAGCAACAGGAACGGGTATCAGCCCCAGCATTTT CATSNRNGYQPQHF
- - TRBJ1-6 TRBV6-5 TGTGCCAGCATGAGTGGAGGGTCACCCCTCCACTTT CASMSGGSPLHF
TRBD1 - TRBJ2-2 TRBV18 TGTGCCAGCTCACCAACAGGGGCGTCCGGGGAGCTGTTTTTT CASSPTGASGELFF
- - TRBJ1-1 TRBV7-8 TGTGCCAGCAGCTTAGGGGTAGGGGCCAGTGAAGCTTTCTTT CASSLGVGASEAFF
TRBD2 once TRBJ2-3 TRBV6-5 TGTGCCACCCAACGGGAGGAGGGAACAGATACGCAGTATTTT CATQREEGTDTQYF
- - TRBJ2-1 TRBV19 TGTGCCAGCCTCACCACGGACTACTACGACAATGAGCAGTTCTTC CASLTTDYYDNEQFF
- - TRBJ2-3 TRBV6-1 TGTGCCAGCAGTGAAAGTTCCCGGTCTAGCACAGATACGCAGTATTTT CASSESSRSSTDTQYF
TRBD2 - TRBJ2-2 TRBV19 TGTGCCAGTAGCACCGGCTCTAGCGGGAAAACCGGGGAGCTGTTTTTT CASSTGSSGKTGELFF
- - TRBJ1-1 TRBV21-1 TGTGCCAACCCCGACGGGGGTGAAGCTTTCTTT CANPDGGEAFF
TRBD1 once TRBJ1-4 TRBV28 TGTGCCAGCAGTTTGACAGGGCTCAATGAAAAACTGTTTTTT CASSLTGLNEKLFF
TRBD2 - TRBJ2-1 TRBV5-1 TGCGCCAGCAGTCCGACTAGCGGGGGGGTAGGTGAGCAGTTCTTC CASSPTSGGVGEQFF
- - TRBJ2-2 TRBV14 TGTGCCAGCAGCCAAGATCCCTTTCCCGGGACCGGGGAGCTGTTTTTT CASSQDPFPGTGELFF
- - TRBJ1-2 TRBV4-3 TGCGCCAGCAGCCAAGCCCCGGGGACTTTGGAAGGCTACACCTTC CASSQAPGTLEGYTF
TRBD1 - TRBJ1-3 TRBV30 TGTGCCTGGACACCAGGGGGTACAAACACCATATATTTT CAWTPGGTNTIYF
TRBD2 - TRBJ2-3 TRBV3-1/TRBV3-2 TGTGCCAGCAGCCAAGGCGCGGGGGGGACAGATACGCAGTATTTT CASSQGAGGTDTQYF
TRBD1 - TRBJ1-2 TRBV27 TGTGCCTCCCGGTCGACAGGGTTGTACTATGGCTACACCTTC CASRSTGLYYGYTF
TRBD2 once TRBJ2-2 TRBV5-4 TGTGCCAGCAGCTTGGGAAGTAGCGGGGGGGCCGTGAACACCGGGGAGCTGTTTTTT CASSLGSSGGAVNTGELFF
- - TRBJ1-1 TRBV6-4 TGTGCCAGCAGTGAGGGCAGGGGTGGATCTGAAGCTTTCTTT CASSEGRGGSEAFF
- - TRBJ2-3 TRBV7-2 TGTGCCAGCAGCCTCTTCAGGGGGGGCACAGATACGCAGTATTTT CASSLFRGGTDTQYF
TRBD1 - TRBJ2-5 TRBV28 TGTGCCAGCAGTCCAAGGACAGGGGAGACCCAGTACTTC CASSPRTGETQYF
- - TRBJ1-3 TRBV10-3 TGTGCCATCGCCAGTCCCTCTGGAAACACCATATATTTT CAIASPSGNTIYF
TRBD1 - TRBJ1-6 TRBV6-5 TGTGCCAATTCAGGGGGCGAATATTCACCCCTCCACTTT CANSGGEYSPLHF
- - TRBJ1-1 TRBV30 TGTGCCTGGAGTCCCACTAAACTCGTTGGTGGGACTGAAGCTTTCTTT CAWSPTKLVGGTEAFF
TRBD2 - TRBJ2-1 TRBV6-2/TRBV6-3 TGTGCCAGCAGCGGGACACTAGCGGGTGGTTTAAATGAGCAGTTCTTC CASSGTLAGGLNEQFF
- - TRBJ2-5 TRBV3-1/TRBV3-2 TGTGCCAGCAGCCTGCGTGGGGGCAGAGAGACCCAGTACTTC CASSLRGGRETQYF
TRBD2 - TRBJ2-1 TRBV4-3 TGCGCCAGCAGCCCACTTAGCGGGACCAGGTACAATGAGCAGTTCTTC CASSPLSGTRYNEQFF
- - TRBJ1-2 TRBV3-1/TRBV3-2 TGTGCCAGCAGCCAAGATCTGAGCCTCCGCAACTATGGCTACACCTTC CASSQDLSLRNYGYTF
TRBD1 - TRBJ1-5 TRBV13 TGTGCCAGCAGCCAGGGACAGGGAACTCCTAGCAATCAGCCCCAGCATTTT CASSQGQGTPSNQPQHF
- - TRBJ2-2 TRBV28 TGTGCCAGCATAAATACGGCCGGGGAGCTGTTTTTT CASINTAGELFF
TRBD1 - TRBJ2-2 TRBV18 TGTGCCAGCTCACCGGACAGGCACAACACCGGGGAGCTGTTTTTT CASSPDRHNTGELFF
TRBD1 - TRBJ1-1 TRBV7-9 TGTGCCAGCATCATGGGGGACAGGGGGCGAAGAGTTGAAGCTTTCTTT CASIMGDRGRRVEAFF